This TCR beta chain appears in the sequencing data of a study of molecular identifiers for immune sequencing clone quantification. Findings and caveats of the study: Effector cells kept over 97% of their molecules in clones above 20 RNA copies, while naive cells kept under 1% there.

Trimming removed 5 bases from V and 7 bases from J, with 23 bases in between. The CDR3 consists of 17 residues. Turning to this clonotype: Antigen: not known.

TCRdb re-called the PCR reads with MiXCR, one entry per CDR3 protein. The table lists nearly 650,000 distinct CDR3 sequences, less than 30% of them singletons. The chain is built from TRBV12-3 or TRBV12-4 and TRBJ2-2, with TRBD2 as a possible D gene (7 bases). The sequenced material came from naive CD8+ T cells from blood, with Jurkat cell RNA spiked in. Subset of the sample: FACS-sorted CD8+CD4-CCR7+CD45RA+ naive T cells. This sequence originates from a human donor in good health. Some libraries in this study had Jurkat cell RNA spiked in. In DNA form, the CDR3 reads TGTGCCAGCAGTACAACGGGACGGGGGGCGCCGGGCGGGGAGCTGTTTTTT. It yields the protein CASSTTGRGAPGGELFF.